This is a list of T cell receptor beta chains from one sample in a study of blood T cell repertoires in COVID-19. Assay used: immunoSEQ multiplex PCR; TCRdb lists only in-frame clones, some missing. The table includes about 100,000 clones, more than 75% detected once. What was sequenced was peripheral blood. Receptors were obtained from a human donor in a cohort sampled during active COVID-19. Each CDR3 is given with its conserved first and last residue. Fields, in order: J gene, clone size, V gene, D gene, CDR3 protein, CDR3 DNA. D genes are given only for firm matches. Size values are once, few and many counts, or a class for expanded clones, and some rows have none.

TRBJ2-3 | - | TRBV3-1/TRBV3-2 | - | CASSQRGVHTDTQYF | TGTGCCAGCAGCCAGCGGGGCGTACACACAGATACGCAGTATTTT
TRBJ2-7 | - | TRBV7-8 | TRBD2 | CASRAGTSGSSRPYEQYF | TGTGCCAGCAGGGCTGGGACTAGCGGGAGTAGTCGGCCCTACGAGCAGTACTTC
TRBJ1-1 | - | TRBV20-1 | TRBD1 | CSASGGQGATEAFF | TGCAGTGCTAGTGGGGGTCAGGGGGCCACTGAAGCTTTCTTT
TRBJ1-1 | - | TRBV16 | TRBD1 | CASSQWGQHNREAFF | TGTGCCAGCAGCCAATGGGGACAGCACAACCGAGAAGCTTTCTTT
TRBJ1-2 | many | TRBV4-1 | - | CASSLSGEGPGPYGYTF | TGCGCCAGCAGTCTCTCTGGGGAGGGTCCTGGACCCTATGGCTACACCTTC
TRBJ1-5 | - | TRBV30 | TRBD1 | CAWAGTGNQPQHF | TGTGCCTGGGCCGGGACAGGGAATCAGCCCCAGCATTTT
TRBJ1-6 | - | TRBV14 | - | CASSQGQGKGSPLHF | TGTGCCAGCAGCCAAGGCCAGGGGAAGGGTTCACCCCTCCACTTT
TRBJ2-5 | - | TRBV5-1 | - | CASSLGTVQETQYF | TGCGCCAGCAGCTTGGGGACAGTCCAAGAGACCCAGTACTTC
TRBJ1-1 | - | TRBV5-6 | - | CASSLAGDSGATEAFF | TGTGCCAGCAGCTTGGCTGGAGACTCAGGGGCCACTGAAGCTTTCTTT
TRBJ1-2 | - | TRBV5-6 | TRBD1 | CASSLNGRGLNGYTF | TGTGCCAGCAGCTTGAATGGCAGGGGGCTAAATGGCTACACCTTC
TRBJ1-3 | - | TRBV6-5 | - | CASSSAQGFSGNTIYF | TGTGCCAGCAGTTCAGCCCAGGGGTTCTCTGGAAACACCATATATTTT
TRBJ2-3 | - | TRBV19 | - | CASSEDQGSTDTQYF | TGTGCCAGTAGTGAAGATCAGGGAAGCACAGATACGCAGTATTTT
TRBJ1-1 | - | TRBV12-3/TRBV12-4 | - | CASSLSKSTEAFF | TGTGCCAGCAGTTTATCGAAGAGTACTGAAGCTTTCTTT
TRBJ2-3 | - | TRBV5-1 | - | CASSLTSMTDTQYF | TGCGCCAGCAGCTTGACTTCCATGACAGATACGCAGTATTTT
TRBJ2-2 | once | TRBV3-1/TRBV3-2 | - | CASSLRHGELFF | TGTGCCAGCAGCCTGAGACACGGGGAGCTGTTTTTT
TRBJ2-1 | - | TRBV29-1 | - | CSVDVARGNEQFF | TGCAGCGTTGATGTCGCCAGGGGAAATGAGCAGTTCTTC
TRBJ2-5 | - | TRBV15 | TRBD2 | CATSSVLAGGRETQYF | TGTGCCACCAGCAGCGTTCTAGCGGGGGGTCGAGAGACCCAGTACTTC
TRBJ1-3 | - | TRBV6-5 | - | CASRGIGAGNTIYF | TGTGCCAGCAGGGGAATAGGGGCTGGAAACACCATATATTTT